This paragraph covers one T cell receptor (beta chain) sequence. Antigen specificity is unknown. Germline V lookup: CDR1 KGHSH, CDR2 LQKENI. Deletions cut 5 bases from V and 0 bases from J, with 11 bases between. This CDR3 is 15 amino acids long. This record comes from a study of identical twins. General observations from the study: Zero-insertion analyses could be partly confounded by invariant MAIT and iNKT cells. Those out-of-frame alpha sequences shared by twins showed an excess of low generation probability. Fewer insertions characterized abundant cord blood beta clonotypes, whereas memory repertoires showed none.

TCRdb ran MiXCR on the 5' RACE reads and lists one entry per CDR3 protein. The table lists some 560,000 distinct CDR3 sequences, 9% to 10% of them singletons. These same data were also listed under a study on yellow fever vaccine responses in identical twins.

V is TRBV18 and J is TRBJ2-1; D unclear. This clonotype originated in a woman younger than 35 in good health. Sequenced sample: PBMCs. The CDR3 is CASSKALSSYNEQFF. The CDR3 DNA reads TGTGCCAGCTCAAAGGCCCTCAGCTCCTACAATGAGCAGTTCTTC.